The 23 T cell receptor beta chains in this list originate from one sample, sequenced in a study of blood T cells in healthy people across ages. Sample-barcoded 5' priming and a J-beta primer mix drove a second PCR of 7 to 11 cycles. TCRdb re-called the 5' RACE reads with MiXCR, one entry per CDR3 protein. The sample carries about 780,000 distinct CDR3 sequences, more than 35% recorded once. The sequenced material came from blood. These TCRs come from an elderly man in good health.

The gene calls are TRBV10-3 and TRBJ2-1, with a weak D call TRBD2 (7 bases). The CDR3 spans 15 residues. The V and J ends lost 5 bases and 1 base respectively, with 12 bases between them. Germline V gene data show CDR1 as ENHRY and CDR2 as SYGVKD. CDR3 in DNA: TGTGCCATCAGTAACGGGGGGCCTTCCTACAATGAGCAGTTCTTC. The encoded protein is CAISNGGPSYNEQFF.

The chain employs TRBV20-1 and TRBJ2-1; no clear D. V lost 3 bases, J lost 0 bases, and 12 bases lay in between. The germline gives CDR1 DFQATT, CDR2 SNEGSKA (reference sequence). CDR3 length: 15 amino acids. In DNA, the CDR3 is TGCAGTGCTAGCACTAAGACTGTCTCCTACAATGAGCAGTTCTTC. Its protein product is CSASTKTVSYNEQFF.

This clonotype turned up a few times. The rearrangement joins TRBV29-1 to TRBJ2-7; possible D gene TRBD2, 5 bases. Germline CDR1 reads SQVTM; CDR2 reads ANQGSEA. Trimming removed 4 bases from V and 0 bases from J, with 13 bases in between. The CDR3 totals 14 residues. The CDR3 loop is CSVVLARGSYEQYF. The CDR3 DNA reads as TGCAGCGTTGTACTCGCCCGGGGCTCCTACGAGCAGTACTTC.

This chain joins TRBV29-1 and TRBJ2-3; TRBD2 aligns across 16 bases. Germline lookup yields CDR1 SQVTM and CDR2 ANQGSEA. Losses at the gene ends were 2 bases for V and 10 bases for J; bases not matched to a gene: 6. The CDR3 runs 15 residues. The CDR3 bases are TGCAGCGTTGAAAAGGGGACTAGCGGGAGGGTACCGCAGTATTTT. Its protein is CSVEKGTSGRVPQYF.

The gene calls are TRBV29-1 and TRBJ1-1; tentatively, D is TRBD1 (6 bases). This CDR3 is 13 amino acids long. The germline CDR1 and CDR2 sequences are SQVTM and ANQGSEA. CDR3 DNA: TGCAGTGCCCGACAGGAGTCGAACACTGAAGCTTTCTTT. Protein sequence: CSARQESNTEAFF.

Turning to this clonotype: Since a much larger clone is just one base distant, this may be a read error. The chain joins TRBV30 to TRBJ2-5; the D gene is possibly TRBD2 (6 bases). The V end was cut by 1 base, the J end by 11 bases, with 26 bases between. The CDR3 sequence is 16 residues long. Germline V lookup: CDR1 GTSNPN, CDR2 SVGIG (reference sequence). The CDR3 region has the DNA TGTGCCTGGAGTGCCGAGGGGACTGGAGGGCTCAATGAGCAGTACTTC. This gives the protein CAWSAEGTGGLNEQYF.

Details on this clonotype: Germline is not matched at one junction end, which may reflect a read error. The V and J genes are TRBV27 and TRBJ2-4; TRBD2 is a possible D gene (5 bases). This CDR3 contains 14 residues. Germline V CDR1 and CDR2: MNHEY, SMNVEV (reference sequence). The DNA of the CDR3 is TGTGCCCGCAGTTTCGGGGATGGCAAAAACATTCAATACTTC. As protein: CARSFGDGKNIQYF.

This clonotype showed up many times. The J gene is TRBJ2-5, the V gene TRBV7-2; TRBD2 matches at 9 bases. CDR1 SGHTA and CDR2 FQGNSA come from the germline V gene. V shed 1 base, J shed 5 bases, and the junction held 8 bases outside the gene matches. This CDR3 spans 16 amino acids. In DNA form, the CDR3 reads TGTGCCAGCAGCTTAGGCGTGGCGGGAGGGAGGGAGACCCAGTACTTC. This codes for CASSLGVAGGRETQYF.

The V and J genes are TRBV2 and TRBJ1-2; D not resolved. The CDR3 sequence is 15 residues long. Trimming cost V 6 bases and J 7 bases, with 21 bases left between them. Germline loops: CDR1 SNHLY, CDR2 FYNNEI. CDR3 sequence (DNA): TGTGCCAGCAGCGCAGTACTTAGGACGGGAGGTGGCTACACCTTC. It codes for CASSAVLRTGGGYTF.

This clonotype was recorded only once. The genes are TRBV18 and TRBJ2-7; 8 nucleotides align to TRBD1. The germline CDR1 and CDR2 sequences are KGHSH and LQKENI. J gave up 3 bases and V 3 bases, and 4 bases lay outside the gene matches. The length of the CDR3 is 14 residues. CDR3: CASSPDRANYEQYF. CDR3 nucleotides: TGTGCCAGCTCACCGGACAGGGCGAACTACGAGCAGTACTTC.

The rearrangement uses TRBV4-3 and TRBJ2-1; 12 bases are a match to TRBD2. The germline V gene encodes CDR1 LGHNA and CDR2 YSLEER. V was clipped by 0 bases and J by 0 bases; unmatched bases: 9. This CDR3 contains 20 residues. The CDR3: CASSQDAGLAGLSSYNEQFF. DNA for the CDR3: TGCGCCAGCAGCCAAGATGCCGGACTAGCGGGGTTGAGCTCCTACAATGAGCAGTTCTTC.

The chain links TRBV12-3 or TRBV12-4 to TRBJ1-4, with D perhaps matching TRBD1 (6 bases). CDR3 length: 15 residues. The germline V and J ends were trimmed by 3 bases and 2 bases, with 10 bases remaining between them. CDR3 sequence reads: CASSFQRGTNEKLFF. CDR3 DNA sequence: TGTGCCAGCAGTTTTCAAAGGGGGACTAATGAAAAACTGTTTTTT.

This chain uses TRBV4-1 with TRBJ2-5; TRBD2 might be the D (5 bases). Germline V lookup: CDR1 MGHRA, CDR2 YSYEKL. The V gene lost 0 bases and the J gene lost 11 bases, with 19 bases spanning the gap. The length of the CDR3 is 15 residues. The CDR3 DNA follows: TGCGCCAGCAGCCAAGATACTAGTAAGAATTGGGAGCAGTACTTC. This codes for CASSQDTSKNWEQYF.

This clonotype was seen many times. The chain has TRBV20-1 and TRBJ2-5; D is unclear. V lost 0 bases to trimming and J lost 6 bases, with 11 bases between them. From germline, CDR1 is DFQATT and CDR2 SNEGSKA (reference sequence). The CDR3 contains 13 residues. CDR3 bases: TGCAGTGCTAGAGATAGGGTCCTCAAGACCCAGTACTTC. Its protein is CSARDRVLKTQYF.

This clonotype was seen once. The chain has TRBV7-2 and TRBJ1-1; D ambiguous. This CDR3 comprises 12 residues. Germline CDR1 and CDR2: SGHTA and FQGNSA. Trimming removed 5 bases from V and 6 bases from J, with 10 bases in between. The CDR3 protein is CASSRANAEAFF. In DNA, the CDR3 is TGTGCCAGCAGCCGGGCAAATGCTGAAGCTTTCTTT.

J is TRBJ2-1 and V is TRBV30; TRBD2 aligns across 8 bases. From germline, CDR1 is GTSNPN and CDR2 SVGIG (reference sequence). This CDR3 has 14 amino acids. J lost 9 bases, V lost 0 bases, and 7 bases had no gene match. In nucleotides, the CDR3 is TGTGCCTGGAGTGTCAGCGGGAGCGTTAGTGAGCAGTTCTTC. Encoded protein: CAWSVSGSVSEQFF.

This clonotype was recorded only once. The gene calls are TRBV20-1 and TRBJ1-5; TRBD1 is a possible D gene (6 bases). V shed 3 bases and J shed 5 bases, with 23 bases lying between them. The CDR3 is 17 amino acids. Germline values: CDR1 DFQATT, CDR2 SNEGSKA (reference sequence). The CDR3 is CSASEEGGTTVDQPQHF. CDR3 DNA: TGCAGTGCTAGCGAAGAGGGGGGGACAACCGTTGATCAGCCCCAGCATTTT.

This clonotype was counted only a few times. The chain has TRBV29-1 and TRBJ2-1; 10 bases map to TRBD1. The CDR3 is made up of 14 amino acids. With 6 bases clipped from V and 2 bases from J, the junction kept 4 bases outside the gene matches. Germline CDR1 is SQVTM and CDR2 is ANQGSEA. The CDR3 nucleotides are TGCAGCGTCCGGGACAGGGGCACCTACAATGAGCAGTTCTTC. It translates to CSVRDRGTYNEQFF.

This chain uses TRBV28 with TRBJ1-4; TRBD1 is a possible D gene (5 bases). Between the trimmed V and J ends, which lost 4 bases and 8 bases, there was a span of 14 bases. The CDR3 is 14 amino acids. In germline, CDR1 is MDHEN, CDR2 SYDVKM. In DNA, the CDR3 is TGTGCCAGCAGTTGGGACGCCCTCGGCGAAAAACTGTTTTTT. It yields the protein CASSWDALGEKLFF.

This clonotype was counted between two and nine times. The chain joins TRBV28 to TRBJ2-7, with TRBD2 identical over 7 bases. Judging by the DNA end, TRBJ2-5 fits better; the J call may be wrong. CDR1 is MDHEN, CDR2 SYDVKM, per germline. This CDR3 has 15 amino acids. The DNA of the CDR3 is TGTGCCAGCAGTTTTCTGGGACCTACGGGGGGGACCCAGTACTTC. This sequence encodes CASSFLGPTGGTQYF.

The rearrangement links TRBV10-3 to TRBJ1-2, with a tentative D call TRBD1 (5 bases). CDR1 and CDR2 from the germline V gene are ENHRY and SYGVKD. The CDR3 is made up of 11 amino acids. Trimming left V 3 bases short and J 10 bases short, with 9 bases between. CDR3 in amino acids: CAISEGEVYTF. In DNA, the CDR3 is TGTGCCATCAGTGAAGGGGAAGTCTACACCTTC.

This clonotype was counted a few times. The V and J genes are TRBV9 and TRBJ1-6, with D unresolved. The CDR3 loop spans 15 amino acids. V was trimmed by 4 bases and J by 3 bases, leaving 11 bases between them. The germline gives CDR1 SGDLS, CDR2 YYNGEE. In nucleotides, the CDR3 is TGTGCCAGCAGCCCCGGTGGCGGCTATAATTCACCCCTCCACTTT. As protein: CASSPGGGYNSPLHF.

The chain recombines TRBV12-3 or TRBV12-4 with TRBJ2-5; 8 bases line up with TRBD2. This CDR3 comprises 15 residues. The ends lost 3 bases at V and 4 bases at J; junction bases unmatched: 7. The CDR3 loop reads CASSFQTGGTETQYF. The DNA of the CDR3 is TGTGCCAGCAGTTTTCAGACGGGGGGGACAGAGACCCAGTACTTC.